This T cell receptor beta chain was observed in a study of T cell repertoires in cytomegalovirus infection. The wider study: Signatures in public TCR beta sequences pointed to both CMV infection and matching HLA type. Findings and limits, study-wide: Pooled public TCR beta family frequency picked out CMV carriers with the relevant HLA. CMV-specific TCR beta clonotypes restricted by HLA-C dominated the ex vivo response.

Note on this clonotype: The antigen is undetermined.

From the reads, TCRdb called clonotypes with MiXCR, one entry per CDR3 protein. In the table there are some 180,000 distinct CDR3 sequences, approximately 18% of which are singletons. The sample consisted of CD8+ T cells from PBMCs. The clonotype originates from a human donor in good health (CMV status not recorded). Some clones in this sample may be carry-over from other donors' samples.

In DNA form, the CDR3 reads TGTGCCACCAGTGCCTCCTCGGGAACCCAGCATTTT. This translates into CATSASSGTQHF. The rearrangement links TRBV24-1 to TRBJ1-5, with unresolved D. The CDR3 has 12 residues. In germline, CDR1 is KGHDR, CDR2 SFDVKD. The V and J ends lost 5 bases and 11 bases respectively, with 12 bases between them.